The 31 T cell receptor beta chains below all came from one sample that was sequenced in a study of cytomegalovirus exposure and HLA in healthy donors. The study ran its PCR with 60 Vbeta and 13 Jbeta primers. Only in-frame clones appear in the TCRdb table, and some are missing; sequencing was by immunoSEQ multiplex PCR. The table records about 120,000 clones, 60% to 85% of them present only once. Sequenced: PBMCs. The receptors come from a human donor in good health.

This clone was seen only once. The chain is built from TRBV6-5 and TRBJ2-3; D is ambiguous. Germline CDR1 MNHEY, CDR2 SVGAGI. The CDR3 is 14 residues long. V was pared by 5 bases and J by 3 bases, with 12 bases between. CDR3: CASSPTTGTDTQYF. The DNA of the CDR3 is TGTGCCAGCAGTCCAACGACGGGTACAGATACGCAGTATTTT.

The chain carries TRBV7-2 and TRBJ2-1, with D unresolved. CDR1 is SGHTA, CDR2 FQGNSA, per germline. This CDR3 has 12 amino acids. V was shortened by 8 bases and J by 0 bases, with 5 bases between the two germline ends. CDR3 nucleotides: TGTGCCAGCCTTCGCTCCTACAATGAGCAGTTCTTC. Translation gives CASLRSYNEQFF.

The chain joins TRBV5-6 to TRBJ2-7; tentative D call: TRBD2 (6 bases). The CDR3 is made up of 15 amino acids. Germline V gene sequence: CDR1 SGHDT, CDR2 YYEEEE. The V gene lost 1 base and the J gene lost 6 bases, with 17 bases spanning the gap. CDR3 sequence: CASSLWGVGLGEQYF. CDR3 DNA sequence: TGTGCCAGCAGCTTGTGGGGGGTCGGTCTGGGCGAGCAGTACTTC. Combining the CDR3 with reference TRBV5-6 and TRBJ2-7 gives the whole variable domain DAGVTQSPTHLIKTRGQQVTLRCSPKSGHDTVSWYQQALGQGPQFIFQYYEEEERQRGNFPDRFSGHQFPNYSSELNVNALLLGDSALYLCASSLWGVGLGEQYFGPGTRLTVT.

This chain connects TRBV9 to TRBJ1-2; D gene ambiguous. The CDR3 loop spans 15 amino acids. Germline V CDR1 and CDR2: SGDLS, YYNGEE. V gave up 7 bases and J gave up 7 bases, with 23 bases separating them. This CDR3 is CASSAGSGFSSGYTF. CDR3 coding DNA: TGTGCCAGCTCCGCCGGATCGGGATTCTCCTCTGGCTACACCTTC.

CDR3 bases: TGTGCCAGCAGTAATTGGGGACACCGTGAAAAACTGTTTTTT. Translation gives CASSNWGHREKLFF. This chain links TRBV5-4 with TRBJ1-4; D is perhaps TRBD1 (6 bases). CDR3 length equals 14 residues. Trimming pared 5 bases from V and 7 bases from J, leaving 15 bases between. Germline V gene sequence: CDR1 SGHNT, CDR2 YYREEE (reference sequence).

Details on this clone: One end of the junction is discordant with germline, which a read error may explain. The chain combines TRBV7-9 with TRBJ2-5, with D possibly matching TRBD2 (5 bases). The CDR3 contains 12 residues. Looked up from germline, CDR1 is SEHNR and CDR2 is FQNEAQ (reference sequence). As DNA, the CDR3 is TGTTCCAGCAGCTTATTAGCGGAGACCCAGTACTTC. Its translation is CSSSLLAETQYF.

The V and J genes are TRBV5-1 and TRBJ2-1, with 14 bases matching TRBD2. CDR3 length: 20 residues. J was trimmed by 3 bases and V by 1 base; bases with no gene match: 12. Germline V gene sequence: CDR1 SGHRS, CDR2 YFSETQ. CDR3 DNA sequence: TGCGCCAGCAGCTTGAGGCGACTAGCGGGGGGGCCTAAAGTCTACAATGAGCAGTTCTTC. Translating gives CASSLRRLAGGPKVYNEQFF.

The chain is built from TRBV28 and TRBJ2-7; 8 nucleotides match TRBD1. The CDR3 has 15 residues. The junction had 8 bases not matched to a gene; V was cut back by 5 bases and J by 2 bases. The germline gives CDR1 MDHEN, CDR2 SYDVKM. CDR3 loop: CASSRDRFPTYEQYF. The CDR3, as DNA: TGTGCCAGCAGTCGGGACAGGTTTCCAACCTACGAGCAGTACTTC. The whole variable domain, filled in from reference TRBV28 and TRBJ2-7, reads DVKVTQSSRYLVKRTGEKVFLECVQDMDHENMFWYRQDPGLGLRLIYFSYDVKMKEKGDIPEGYSVSREKKERFSLILESASTNQTSMYLCASSRDRFPTYEQYFGPGTRLTVT.

The chain is built from TRBV7-2 and TRBJ2-3; D perhaps matches TRBD1 (8 bases). The CDR3 consists of 19 residues. Germline CDR1 is SGHTA and CDR2 is FQGNSA. The V gene lost 0 bases and the J gene lost 2 bases, with 21 bases spanning the gap. The CDR3 reads CASSLAHRGGGANTDTQYF. The CDR3 nucleotides read TGTGCCAGCAGCTTAGCACACAGGGGGGGCGGGGCTAACACAGATACGCAGTATTTT.

The chain has TRBV5-1 and TRBJ1-5, with D possibly being TRBD1 (5 bases). With 5 bases removed from V and 6 bases from J, the gap between germline ends came to 12 bases. This CDR3 has 13 residues. In germline, CDR1 is SGHRS, CDR2 YFSETQ. The CDR3: CASSRAGGQPQHF. The DNA of the CDR3 is TGCGCCAGCAGTAGGGCCGGGGGTCAGCCCCAGCATTTT.

In this sample, this clone turned up a few times. V and J are TRBV6-1 and TRBJ1-4; perhaps TRBD1 as D (6 bases). Germline V gene lookup returns CDR1 MNHNS and CDR2 SASEGT. The CDR3 is 13 residues long. Deletions cut 3 bases from V and 8 bases from J, with 10 bases between. The CDR3 loop reads CASSDRGSEKLFF. The CDR3 nucleotides are TGTGCCAGCAGTGACAGGGGCTCCGAAAAACTGTTTTTT.

This rearrangement joins TRBV5-8 to TRBJ1-1; tentatively, D is TRBD1 (6 bases). CDR3 length: 14 residues. The ends were cut back, 5 bases at V and 3 bases at J, with 14 bases in the middle. CDR1 is SGHTS, CDR2 YDEGEE, per germline. CDR3 nucleotides: TGTGCCAGCAGGCCGGGACCAGGGGACACTGAAGCTTTCTTT. Amino acids: CASRPGPGDTEAFF.

The rearrangement uses TRBV11-2 and TRBJ1-3, with 8 positions matching TRBD1. The CDR3 runs to 18 residues. Germline lookup yields CDR1 SGHAT and CDR2 FQNNGV. V gave up 0 bases and J gave up 2 bases; unmatched junction bases: 9. The CDR3 protein is CASSLEVPSTGAGNTIYF. The CDR3 DNA follows: TGTGCCAGCAGCTTAGAGGTCCCCTCGACAGGGGCTGGAAACACCATATATTTT.

V gene TRBV18 combines with J gene TRBJ2-2; possibly TRBD1 for D (5 bases). V was trimmed by 3 bases and J by 0 bases, leaving 8 bases between them. Per the germline V gene, CDR1 is KGHSH and CDR2 is LQKENI. This CDR3 has 15 amino acids. CDR3 sequence (DNA): TGTGCCAGCTCACCTAGCAGGGCGAACACCGGGGAGCTGTTTTTT. Translating it yields CASSPSRANTGELFF.

The chain carries TRBV5-1 and TRBJ2-5; 8 bases are a match to TRBD1. The CDR3 spans 13 residues. Germline CDR1 reads SGHRS; CDR2 reads YFSETQ. After removal of 4 bases from V and 11 bases from J, the junction contained 10 bases not matched to a gene. The CDR3 is CASSTDRGGEQYF. The DNA of the CDR3 is TGCGCCAGCAGCACAGACAGGGGAGGTGAGCAGTACTTC. Full variable domain (outside the CDR3, taken from reference TRBV5-1 and TRBJ2-5): KAGVTQTPRYLIKTRGQQVTLSCSPISGHRSVSWYQQTPGQGLQFLFEYFSETQRNKGNFPGRFSGRQFSNSRSEMNVSTLELGDSALYLCASSTDRGGEQYFGPGTRLLVL.

This clone was detected only a few times. The rearrangement uses TRBV5-1 and TRBJ1-1; 7 nucleotides align to TRBD1. V trimming: 2 bases; J trimming: 5 bases; junction bases outside the gene matches: 6. The CDR3 is 14 amino acids. Germline V lookup: CDR1 SGHRS, CDR2 YFSETQ. The CDR3 DNA follows: TGCGCCAGCAGCTTTACAGGGACAGTTACTGAAGCTTTCTTT. This encodes CASSFTGTVTEAFF.

V gene TRBV7-2 combines with J gene TRBJ2-1; 12 nucleotides align to TRBD2. The CDR3 has 18 amino acids. J was trimmed by 8 bases and V by 1 base; bases with no gene match: 12. Germline assignment: CDR1 SGHTA and CDR2 FQGNSA. CDR3 DNA: TGTGCCAGCAGCTTAGAGCTGGCTAGCGGGGGGGCCTGGGATGAGCAGTTCTTC. Translation: CASSLELASGGAWDEQFF.

The V call is TRBV7-2, the J call TRBJ1-2; a possible D gene is TRBD1 (5 bases). The V end was cut by 4 bases, the J end by 8 bases, with 17 bases between. The CDR3 totals 14 residues. Germline lookup yields CDR1 SGHTA and CDR2 FQGNSA. The CDR3 DNA reads as TGTGCCAGCAGCTCGGGACTCATGCCTCGGGGCTACACCTTC. Its translation is CASSSGLMPRGYTF.

This clone was observed a few times. The chain joins TRBV4-1 to TRBJ1-2; D unclear. Germline CDR1 and CDR2: MGHRA and YSYEKL. Trimming left V 4 bases short and J 3 bases short, with 9 bases between. The CDR3 totals 13 residues. This CDR3 is CASSRDAYYGYTF. DNA of the CDR3: TGCGCCAGCAGCCGCGATGCCTACTATGGCTACACCTTC.

The sample holds a few counts of this clone. The rearrangement joins TRBV6-6 to TRBJ2-7, with a weak D call TRBD1 (6 bases). V gave up 6 bases and J gave up 2 bases, with 11 bases separating them. Per germline, CDR1 MNHNY and CDR2 SVGAGI (reference sequence). The CDR3 length is 13 residues. The CDR3 loop is CASSQQGPYEQYF. CDR3 coding DNA: TGTGCCAGCAGCCAACAGGGACCCTACGAGCAGTACTTC.

The rearrangement links TRBV27 to TRBJ1-2; 8 positions match TRBD1. CDR1 and CDR2 from the germline V gene are MNHEY and SMNVEV (reference sequence). CDR3 length: 16 amino acids. Trimming at V came to 5 bases and at J to 8 bases, leaving 16 bases not matched to a gene. CDR3 nucleotide sequence: TGTGCCAGCAGTCCGTACCCCGCGGACAGGGTGGACGGCTACACCTTC. Its protein is CASSPYPADRVDGYTF.

The V gene is TRBV19, the J gene TRBJ1-2, with a weak D call TRBD1 (5 bases). CDR3 length: 15 residues. The V end was cut by 1 base, the J end by 3 bases, with 12 bases between. Germline CDR1 reads LNHDA; CDR2 reads SQIVND (reference sequence). CDR3 sequence (DNA): TGTGCCAGTAGTATAGGGACAAGCTCCCACTATGGCTACACCTTC. Encoded protein: CASSIGTSSHYGYTF.

This clone was recorded once. The chain recombines TRBV7-9 with TRBJ2-5, with 9 bases that match TRBD1. Looked up from germline, CDR1 is SEHNR and CDR2 is FQNEAQ (reference sequence). The CDR3 has 14 amino acids. J gave up 2 bases and V 5 bases, and 3 bases lay outside the gene matches. CDR3 sequence reads: CASSLDRGQETQYF. The CDR3 nucleotides are TGTGCCAGCAGCCTCGACAGGGGGCAAGAGACCCAGTACTTC.

The CDR3 region has the DNA TGTGCCAGTAGTTCGGGGGGTAGGGAGACCCAGTACTTC. This codes for CASSSGGRETQYF. The chain combines TRBV19 with TRBJ2-5; 7 nucleotides line up with TRBD2. The CDR3 is made up of 13 amino acids. Per germline, CDR1 LNHDA and CDR2 SQIVND (reference sequence). The trim removed 5 bases at V and 5 bases at J, leaving 5 bases unmatched.

In its sample, this clone was seen a few times. The chain couples TRBV5-1 to TRBJ1-4, with a possible D match to TRBD1 (5 bases). Per germline, CDR1 SGHRS and CDR2 YFSETQ. The CDR3 has 14 amino acids. Trimming took 8 bases from V and 0 from J, leaving 11 bases between them. In nucleotides, the CDR3 is TGCGCCAGTTCCGACAGTTCAACTAATGAAAAACTGTTTTTT. Amino acids: CASSDSSTNEKLFF.

The chain combines TRBV15 with TRBJ1-3, with 8 positions matching TRBD1. CDR3 length: 18 amino acids. CDR1 LNHNV and CDR2 YYDKDF come from the germline V gene (reference sequence). V gave up 0 bases and J gave up 7 bases; unmatched junction bases: 14. CDR3 protein: CATSRETQDREGRNTIYF. The CDR3 region has the DNA TGTGCCACCAGCAGAGAAACCCAGGACAGGGAGGGTAGGAACACCATATATTTT.

The chain recombines TRBV7-6 with TRBJ1-3; D is unclear. Germline values: CDR1 SGHVS, CDR2 FNYEAQ. Trimming shortened V by 4 bases and J by 3 bases, and 22 bases separated the two germline ends. The CDR3 runs to 18 residues. This CDR3 reads CASSSGMGGEVYGNTIYF. The DNA of the CDR3 is TGTGCCAGCAGCTCCGGGATGGGCGGGGAGGTGTATGGAAACACCATATATTTT. The full variable domain, its missing parts supplied by reference TRBV7-6 and TRBJ1-3, is GAGVSQSPRYKVTKRGQDVALRCDPISGHVSLYWYRQALGQGPEFLTYFNYEAQQDKSGLPNDRFSAERPEGSISTLTIQRTEQRDSAMYRCASSSGMGGEVYGNTIYFGEGSWLTVV.

The chain links TRBV2 to TRBJ2-7; D might be TRBD2 (6 bases). Trimming left V 7 bases short and J 6 bases short, with 19 bases between. CDR3 size: 14 residues. Germline-derived CDR1 and CDR2 are SNHLY and FYNNEI. Here the CDR3 DNA reads TGTGCCAGCATCCGCGGCTCCACCGGGGGCGAGCAGTACTTC. It yields the protein CASIRGSTGGEQYF.

The V gene is TRBV4-2, the J gene TRBJ1-5, with 8 bases that match TRBD1. V was clipped by 4 bases and J by 0 bases; unmatched bases: 14. The CDR3 runs 19 residues. The germline V gene encodes CDR1 LGHNA and CDR2 YNFKEQ. This chain's CDR3 is CASSRKNRDRPYSNQPQHF. CDR3 in DNA: TGTGCCAGCAGCCGGAAAAACCGGGACAGGCCTTATAGCAATCAGCCCCAGCATTTT.

The V and J genes are TRBV2 and TRBJ2-2, with D uncertain. The CDR3 runs 14 residues. With 5 bases removed from V and 3 bases from J, the gap between germline ends came to 10 bases. Germline values: CDR1 SNHLY, CDR2 FYNNEI. The CDR3 reads CASSFDSDTGELFF. The DNA of the CDR3 is TGTGCCAGCAGTTTTGACTCCGACACCGGGGAGCTGTTTTTT.

V and J are TRBV29-1 and TRBJ2-1, with 11 bases that match TRBD2. This CDR3 spans 14 amino acids. V lost 5 bases and J lost 4; bases outside the gene matches: 4. From germline, CDR1 is SQVTM and CDR2 ANQGSEA. The CDR3 region is CSVPTSGAYNEQFF. As DNA, the CDR3 is TGCAGCGTTCCGACTAGCGGGGCGTACAATGAGCAGTTCTTC.